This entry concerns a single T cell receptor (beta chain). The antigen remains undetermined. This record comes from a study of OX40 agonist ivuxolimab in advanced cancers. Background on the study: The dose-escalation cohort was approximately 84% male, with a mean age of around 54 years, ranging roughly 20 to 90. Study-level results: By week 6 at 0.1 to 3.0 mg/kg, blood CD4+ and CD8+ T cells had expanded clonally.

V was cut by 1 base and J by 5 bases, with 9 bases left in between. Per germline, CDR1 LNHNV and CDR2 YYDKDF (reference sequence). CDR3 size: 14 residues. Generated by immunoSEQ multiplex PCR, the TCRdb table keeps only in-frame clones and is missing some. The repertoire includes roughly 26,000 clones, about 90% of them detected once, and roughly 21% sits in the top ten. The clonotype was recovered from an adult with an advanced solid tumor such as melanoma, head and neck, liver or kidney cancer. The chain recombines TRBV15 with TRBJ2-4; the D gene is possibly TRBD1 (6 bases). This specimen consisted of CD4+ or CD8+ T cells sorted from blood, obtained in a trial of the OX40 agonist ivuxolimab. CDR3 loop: CATSRVGAENIQYF. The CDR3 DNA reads TGTGCCACCAGCAGAGTGGGGGCGGAAAACATTCAGTACTTC.